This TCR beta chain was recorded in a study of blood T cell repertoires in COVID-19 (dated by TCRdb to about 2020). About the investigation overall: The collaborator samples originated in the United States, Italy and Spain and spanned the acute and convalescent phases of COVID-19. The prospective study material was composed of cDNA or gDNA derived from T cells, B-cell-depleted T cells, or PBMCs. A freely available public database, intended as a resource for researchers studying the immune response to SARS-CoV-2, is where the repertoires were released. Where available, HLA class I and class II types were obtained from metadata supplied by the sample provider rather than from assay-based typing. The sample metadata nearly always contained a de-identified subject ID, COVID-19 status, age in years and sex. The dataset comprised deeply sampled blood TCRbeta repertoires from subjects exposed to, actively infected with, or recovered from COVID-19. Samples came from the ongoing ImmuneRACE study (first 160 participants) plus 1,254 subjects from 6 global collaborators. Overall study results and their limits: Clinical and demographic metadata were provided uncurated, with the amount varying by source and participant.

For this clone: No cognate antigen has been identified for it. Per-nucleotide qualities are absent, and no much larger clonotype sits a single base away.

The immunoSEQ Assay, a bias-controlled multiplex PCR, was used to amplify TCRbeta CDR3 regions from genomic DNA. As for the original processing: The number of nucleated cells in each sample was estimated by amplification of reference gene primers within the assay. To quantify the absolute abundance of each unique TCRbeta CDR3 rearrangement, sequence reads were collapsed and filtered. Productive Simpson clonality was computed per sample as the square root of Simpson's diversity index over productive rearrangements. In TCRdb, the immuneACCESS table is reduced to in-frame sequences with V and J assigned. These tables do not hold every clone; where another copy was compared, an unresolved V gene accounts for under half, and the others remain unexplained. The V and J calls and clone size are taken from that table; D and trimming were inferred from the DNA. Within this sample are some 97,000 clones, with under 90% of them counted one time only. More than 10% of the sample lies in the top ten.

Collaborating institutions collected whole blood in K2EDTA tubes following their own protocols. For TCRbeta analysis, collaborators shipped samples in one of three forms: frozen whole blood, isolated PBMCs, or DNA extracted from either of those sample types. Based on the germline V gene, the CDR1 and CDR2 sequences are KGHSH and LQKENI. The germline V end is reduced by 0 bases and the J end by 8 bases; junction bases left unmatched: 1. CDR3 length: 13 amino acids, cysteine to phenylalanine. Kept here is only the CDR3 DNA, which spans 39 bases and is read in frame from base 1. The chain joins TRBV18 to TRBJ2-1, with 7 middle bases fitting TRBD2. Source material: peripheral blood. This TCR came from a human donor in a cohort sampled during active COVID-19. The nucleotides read TGTGCCAGCTCACCACCCGGGGGGTATGAGCAGTTCTTC. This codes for CASSPPGGYEQFF.